A selection of T cell receptor beta chains follows, all from one sample in a study of blood T cell repertoires in COVID-19. Using immunoSEQ multiplex PCR, the repertoire was profiled, and TCRdb retains in-frame clones only, with some absent. The repertoire holds 220,000 or so clones, with under 90% as singletons. The sequenced sample was peripheral blood. These receptors all come from a woman in her sixties or seventies who had recovered from COVID-19. CDR3s include the opening cysteine and the closing phenylalanine or tryptophan. The order of the fields is J gene, V gene, clone size, D gene, CDR3 protein, CDR3 DNA. D genes are given only for firm matches. Size is omitted from some rows. Given values are once, few, many or a class for expanded clones.

>TRBJ1-4|TRBV27|NA|TRBD1
CASSSDRETNEKLFF
TGTGCCAGCAGTTCCGACAGGGAAACTAATGAAAAACTGTTTTTT
>TRBJ2-1|TRBV2|NA|TRBD2
CASRASGGNEQFF
TGTGCCAGCAGGGCTAGCGGGGGGAATGAGCAGTTCTTC
>TRBJ1-4|TRBV6-1|NA|NA
CASSDTGTLVGEKLFF
TGTGCCAGCAGTGACACCGGGACTTTAGTCGGTGAAAAACTGTTTTTT
>TRBJ2-5|TRBV7-7|NA|TRBD2
CASSAGLAGGNQETQYF
TGTGCTAGCAGCGCGGGACTAGCGGGGGGGAACCAAGAGACCCAGTACTTC
>TRBJ2-7|TRBV12-5|NA|TRBD1
CASGLGQTAYEQYF
TGTGCTAGTGGCCTGGGACAGACTGCCTACGAGCAGTACTTC
>TRBJ1-6|TRBV2|NA|NA
CASSEAGLSNSPLHF
TGTGCCAGCAGTGAAGCGGGACTTTCTAATTCACCCCTCCACTTT
>TRBJ2-7|TRBV5-4|NA|TRBD1
CASSLRTGGTYEQYF
TGTGCCAGCAGCTTGAGGACAGGGGGGACCTACGAGCAGTACTTC
>TRBJ1-3|TRBV29-1|NA|TRBD1
CSVEGTAGNTIYF
TGCAGCGTGGAGGGGACAGCTGGAAACACCATATATTTT
>TRBJ1-1|TRBV7-2|NA|NA
CASSLAPRRDLLNTEAFF
TGTGCCAGCAGCTTAGCACCCCGCAGGGATCTTTTGAACACTGAAGCTTTCTTT
>TRBJ2-5|TRBV30|NA|TRBD2
CAWSVAGGIETQYF
TGTGCCTGGAGTGTGGCGGGGGGAATAGAGACCCAGTACTTC
>TRBJ2-3|TRBV24-1|NA|TRBD1
CATRGTAETDTQYF
TGTGCCACCAGGGGGACAGCTGAGACAGATACGCAGTATTTT
>TRBJ1-2|TRBV6-2/TRBV6-3|few|TRBD1
CASSRPGTAGYTF
TGTGCCAGCAGTCGTCCCGGGACAGCGGGCTACACCTTC
>TRBJ1-4|TRBV12-3/TRBV12-4|NA|NA
CASSYIREKLFF
TGTGCCAGCAGTTATATTCGGGAAAAACTGTTTTTT
>TRBJ1-1|TRBV18|few|TRBD1
CASSPQGENTEAFF
TGTGCCAGCTCACCCCAGGGGGAAAACACTGAAGCTTTCTTT